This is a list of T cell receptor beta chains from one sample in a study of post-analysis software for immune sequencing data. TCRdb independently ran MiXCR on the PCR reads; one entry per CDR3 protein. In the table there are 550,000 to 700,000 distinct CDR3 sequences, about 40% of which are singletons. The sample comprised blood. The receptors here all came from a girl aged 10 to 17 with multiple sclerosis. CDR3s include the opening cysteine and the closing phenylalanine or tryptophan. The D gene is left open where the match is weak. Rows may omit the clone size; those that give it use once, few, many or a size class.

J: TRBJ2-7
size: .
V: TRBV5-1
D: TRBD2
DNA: TGCGCCAGCAGCTTGGCAACTAGCGGCACCTACGAGCAGTACTTC
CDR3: CASSLATSGTYEQYF

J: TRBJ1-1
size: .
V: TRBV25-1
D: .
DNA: TGTGCCAGCAGTGAATCCGCGCAGCCTAACACTGAAGCTTTCTTT
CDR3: CASSESAQPNTEAFF

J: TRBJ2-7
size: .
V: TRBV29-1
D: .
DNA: TGCAGCGTTGAAGAGAGGGGCGTAAGCTCCTACGAGCAGTACTTC
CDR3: CSVEERGVSSYEQYF

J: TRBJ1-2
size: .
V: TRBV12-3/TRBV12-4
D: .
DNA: TGTGCCAGCAGTTTGGGTGTCGGGAGGCACTATGGCTACACCTTC
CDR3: CASSLGVGRHYGYTF

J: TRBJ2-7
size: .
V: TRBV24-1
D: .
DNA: TGTGCCACCAGGGACCCAAACTCCTACGAGCAGTACTTC
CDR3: CATRDPNSYEQYF

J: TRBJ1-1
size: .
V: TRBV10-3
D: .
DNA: TGTGCCACGCACGGGTTGGGGGGGATTGAAGCTTTCTTT
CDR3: CATHGLGGIEAFF

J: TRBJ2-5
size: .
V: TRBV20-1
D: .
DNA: TGCAGTGCTAGAGATCGGGAGGGGGCCCGGAGGGAGACCCAGTACTTC
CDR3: CSARDREGARRETQYF

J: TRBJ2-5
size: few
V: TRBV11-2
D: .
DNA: TGTGCCAGCATCCTTAGCGGTGGAGAGACCCAGTACTTC
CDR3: CASILSGGETQYF

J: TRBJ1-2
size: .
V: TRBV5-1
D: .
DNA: TGCGCCAGCAGCATCTCTAACTATGGCTACACCTTC
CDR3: CASSISNYGYTF

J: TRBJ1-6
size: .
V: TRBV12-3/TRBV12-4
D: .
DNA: TGTGCTAGCAGTTTAGGGTCTAATTCACCCCTCCACTTT
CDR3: CASSLGSNSPLHF

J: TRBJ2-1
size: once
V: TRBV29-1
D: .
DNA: TGCAGCGTACGGACAGAGCAAGAGACCCAGTTCTTC
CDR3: CSVRTEQETQFF

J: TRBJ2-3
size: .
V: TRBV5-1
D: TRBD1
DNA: TGCGCCAGCAGCTCCGGACTGAAAGGGGGCTTCACAGATACGCAGTATTTT
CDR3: CASSSGLKGGFTDTQYF

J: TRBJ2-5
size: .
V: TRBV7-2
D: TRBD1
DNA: TGTGCCAGCAGTGTCGACAGGGGGTGGGAGACCCAGTACTTC
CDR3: CASSVDRGWETQYF

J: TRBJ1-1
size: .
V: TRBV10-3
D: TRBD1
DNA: TGTGCCATCAGTGAGTCGGGACAGGGGAACACTGAAGCTTTCTTT
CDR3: CAISESGQGNTEAFF